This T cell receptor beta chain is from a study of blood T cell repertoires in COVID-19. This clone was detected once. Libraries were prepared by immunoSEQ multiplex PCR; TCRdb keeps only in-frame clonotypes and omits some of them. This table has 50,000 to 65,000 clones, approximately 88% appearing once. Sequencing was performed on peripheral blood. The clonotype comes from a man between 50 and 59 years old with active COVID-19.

CDR3 loop: CASSRGQGTDTQYF. The CDR3 region has the DNA TGTGCCAGCAGTCGGGGACAGGGCACAGATACGCAGTATTTT. The J gene is TRBJ2-3, the V gene TRBV6-2 or TRBV6-3; 8 bases are shared with TRBD1. Per germline, CDR1 MNHEY and CDR2 SVGEGT. The CDR3 is made up of 14 amino acids. Trimming removed 5 bases from V and 1 base from J; junction bases left unmatched: 2.